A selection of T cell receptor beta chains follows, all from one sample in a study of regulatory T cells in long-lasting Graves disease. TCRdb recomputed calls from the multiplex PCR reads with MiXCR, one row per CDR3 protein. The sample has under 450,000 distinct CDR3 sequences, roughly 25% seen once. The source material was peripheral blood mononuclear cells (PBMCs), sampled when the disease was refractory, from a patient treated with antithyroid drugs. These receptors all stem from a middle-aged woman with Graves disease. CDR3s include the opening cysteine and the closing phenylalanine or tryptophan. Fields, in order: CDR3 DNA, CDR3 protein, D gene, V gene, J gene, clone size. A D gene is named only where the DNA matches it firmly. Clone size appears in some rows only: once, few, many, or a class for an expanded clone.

CDR3 DNA: TGCGCCAGCAGCTTGGGGGTAGCGGGAGCCAACACCGGGGAGCTGTTTTTT
CDR3 protein: CASSLGVAGANTGELFF
D gene: TRBD2
V gene: TRBV5-1
J gene: TRBJ2-2
clone size: few

CDR3 DNA: TGTGCCATCAGGGGCAGGGAGAACACCGGGGAGCTGTTTTTT
CDR3 protein: CAIRGRENTGELFF
D gene: NA
V gene: TRBV6-1
J gene: TRBJ2-2
clone size: few

CDR3 DNA: TGCAGTGCTGCCAGGGGCAATCAGCCCCAGCATTTT
CDR3 protein: CSAARGNQPQHF
D gene: NA
V gene: TRBV20-1
J gene: TRBJ1-5
clone size: NA

CDR3 DNA: TGTGCCAGCACCCCGCTCCGCCAGAACACTGAAGCTTTCTTT
CDR3 protein: CASTPLRQNTEAFF
D gene: NA
V gene: TRBV12-3/TRBV12-4
J gene: TRBJ1-1
clone size: many

CDR3 DNA: TGTGCCAGCAGTCTGACACCAGCGAACACCGGGGAGCTGTTTTTT
CDR3 protein: CASSLTPANTGELFF
D gene: NA
V gene: TRBV5-5
J gene: TRBJ2-2
clone size: NA

CDR3 DNA: TGTGCCAGCAGTCTCCGGACAGGAGCCACGAACACCGGGGAGCTGTTTTTT
CDR3 protein: CASSLRTGATNTGELFF
D gene: TRBD1
V gene: TRBV27
J gene: TRBJ2-2
clone size: few

CDR3 DNA: TGTGCCAGCAGGAGGTGGGTCCCCACTGAAGCTTTCTTT
CDR3 protein: CASRRWVPTEAFF
D gene: NA
V gene: TRBV6-1
J gene: TRBJ1-1
clone size: many

CDR3 DNA: TGTGCCGCAGACCGGGACAGCTATAGCAATCAGCCCCAGCATTTT
CDR3 protein: CAADRDSYSNQPQHF
D gene: TRBD1
V gene: TRBV19
J gene: TRBJ1-5
clone size: few

CDR3 DNA: TGTGCCAGCAGCATCCCAAGTGGAGCGACCAAAAACATTCAGTACTTC
CDR3 protein: CASSIPSGATKNIQYF
D gene: NA
V gene: TRBV7-9
J gene: TRBJ2-4
clone size: NA

CDR3 DNA: TGTGCCAGCAGCCACATACCGGGGGAGCTGTTTTTT
CDR3 protein: CASSHIPGELFF
D gene: NA
V gene: TRBV7-9
J gene: TRBJ2-2
clone size: NA

CDR3 DNA: TGTGCCAGCAGCCGGGACGGAAACACCGGGGAGCTGTTTTTT
CDR3 protein: CASSRDGNTGELFF
D gene: NA
V gene: TRBV6-1
J gene: TRBJ2-2
clone size: NA

CDR3 DNA: TGCAGCGTTGGTGGACAGTTTGGGAACACTGAAGCTTTCTTT
CDR3 protein: CSVGGQFGNTEAFF
D gene: NA
V gene: TRBV29-1
J gene: TRBJ1-1
clone size: many

CDR3 DNA: TGTGCCAGCAGTGTCGTGAACACCATATATTTT
CDR3 protein: CASSVVNTIYF
D gene: NA
V gene: TRBV2
J gene: TRBJ1-3
clone size: NA

CDR3 DNA: TGCGCCAGCAGCCAAGGTGGGATTCTAAAAGAGACCCAGTACTTC
CDR3 protein: CASSQGGILKETQYF
D gene: NA
V gene: TRBV4-1
J gene: TRBJ2-5
clone size: NA

CDR3 DNA: TGTGCCAGCAGCAATCTGGGGGTGAGGCAGCCCCAGCATTTT
CDR3 protein: CASSNLGVRQPQHF
D gene: NA
V gene: TRBV6-1
J gene: TRBJ1-5
clone size: few

CDR3 DNA: TGCGCCAGCAGCTTCGGAGCGGGAGCCTCCTCCTACGAGCAGTACTTC
CDR3 protein: CASSFGAGASSYEQYF
D gene: TRBD2
V gene: TRBV5-1
J gene: TRBJ2-7
clone size: few

CDR3 DNA: TGCGCCAGCAGCTGGACACCAGGCACTGAAGCTTTCTTT
CDR3 protein: CASSWTPGTEAFF
D gene: NA
V gene: TRBV5-1
J gene: TRBJ1-1
clone size: many

CDR3 DNA: TGCAGTGCTAGAGGAGCGGGAGGTTTACGGGGGCAGTACTTC
CDR3 protein: CSARGAGGLRGQYF
D gene: TRBD2
V gene: TRBV20-1
J gene: TRBJ2-7
clone size: few

CDR3 DNA: TGTGCCAGCAAAGGGGACAGTTTGAACACTGAAGCTTTCTTT
CDR3 protein: CASKGDSLNTEAFF
D gene: TRBD1
V gene: TRBV6-1
J gene: TRBJ1-1
clone size: few

CDR3 DNA: TGTGCCAGTAGTATAGATCCGTCCTATGGCTACACCTTC
CDR3 protein: CASSIDPSYGYTF
D gene: NA
V gene: TRBV19
J gene: TRBJ1-2
clone size: NA

CDR3 DNA: TGTGCCAGCACCATGGGTCGGGGTTCGAGGAATCAGCCCCAGCATTTT
CDR3 protein: CASTMGRGSRNQPQHF
D gene: NA
V gene: TRBV28
J gene: TRBJ1-5
clone size: many

CDR3 DNA: TGTGCCAGCAGCCAAGTTGGGTCGAGGGAGCAGTACTTC
CDR3 protein: CASSQVGSREQYF
D gene: NA
V gene: TRBV28
J gene: TRBJ2-7
clone size: NA

CDR3 DNA: TGTGCCAGCAGCTTAACGCCGGGACAGGGGAACACTGAAGCTTTCTTT
CDR3 protein: CASSLTPGQGNTEAFF
D gene: TRBD1
V gene: TRBV7-8
J gene: TRBJ1-1
clone size: many

CDR3 DNA: TGTGCCAGCAGCCCACTGGGACGGAACACTGAAGCTTTCTTT
CDR3 protein: CASSPLGRNTEAFF
D gene: NA
V gene: TRBV28
J gene: TRBJ1-1
clone size: many

CDR3 DNA: TGTGCCAGCAGCAGACTTGCCGAGACCCAGTACTTC
CDR3 protein: CASSRLAETQYF
D gene: NA
V gene: TRBV7-9
J gene: TRBJ2-5
clone size: few

CDR3 DNA: TGTGCCAGCAGTCCGAAGACAGGCCCAGGCAAGGACTACACCTTC
CDR3 protein: CASSPKTGPGKDYTF
D gene: NA
V gene: TRBV12-3/TRBV12-4
J gene: TRBJ1-2
clone size: many

CDR3 DNA: TGTGCCAGCAGCTTGACAGGGTTCATGAATCAGCCCCAGCATTTT
CDR3 protein: CASSLTGFMNQPQHF
D gene: NA
V gene: TRBV5-6
J gene: TRBJ1-5
clone size: NA

CDR3 DNA: TGTGCCAGCAGCGGCTCCCTCGGCGGGGAGCTGTTTTTT
CDR3 protein: CASSGSLGGELFF
D gene: NA
V gene: TRBV9
J gene: TRBJ2-2
clone size: few

CDR3 DNA: TGTGCCAGCAGTCAAGGGCCTGGAGGAGGCAATCAGCCCCAGCATTTT
CDR3 protein: CASSQGPGGGNQPQHF
D gene: NA
V gene: TRBV27
J gene: TRBJ1-5
clone size: few

CDR3 DNA: TGTGCCAGCAGCAACGGACTAGCGAGCACCGGGGAGCTGTTTTTT
CDR3 protein: CASSNGLASTGELFF
D gene: TRBD2
V gene: TRBV7-3
J gene: TRBJ2-2
clone size: NA

CDR3 DNA: TGTGCCAGCAGCCCCCCGAACCAGGGATTCCAAGAGACCCAGTACTTC
CDR3 protein: CASSPPNQGFQETQYF
D gene: NA
V gene: TRBV9
J gene: TRBJ2-5
clone size: few

CDR3 DNA: TGTGCCAGCATGAGTTCACGGACAGGGGGATTCAATGAGCAGTTCTTC
CDR3 protein: CASMSSRTGGFNEQFF
D gene: TRBD1
V gene: TRBV28
J gene: TRBJ2-1
clone size: NA

CDR3 DNA: TGCAGTGCGGCCGCCGGGGGATTATTCGAGTCACCCCTCCACTTT
CDR3 protein: CSAAAGGLFESPLHF
D gene: NA
V gene: TRBV20-1
J gene: TRBJ1-6
clone size: NA

CDR3 DNA: TGTGCCAGCAGACTCTTAGCGGGAGAGACCCAGTACTTC
CDR3 protein: CASRLLAGETQYF
D gene: TRBD2
V gene: TRBV6-1
J gene: TRBJ2-5
clone size: many

CDR3 DNA: TGCGCCAGCAGCTTGGGGCCCCGTGAAGAGACCCAGTACTTC
CDR3 protein: CASSLGPREETQYF
D gene: NA
V gene: TRBV5-1
J gene: TRBJ2-5
clone size: NA

CDR3 DNA: TGTGCCAGCAGTACAATCCAGGGGTTGCGTGAAAAACTGTTTTTT
CDR3 protein: CASSTIQGLREKLFF
D gene: NA
V gene: TRBV28
J gene: TRBJ1-4
clone size: many

CDR3 DNA: TGCGCCAGCAGCACTTCCGCGGGGCTCCAAGAGACCCAGTACTTC
CDR3 protein: CASSTSAGLQETQYF
D gene: NA
V gene: TRBV5-1
J gene: TRBJ2-5
clone size: NA

CDR3 DNA: TGTGCCAGCAGTTACTCATATATGAACACTGAAGCTTTCTTT
CDR3 protein: CASSYSYMNTEAFF
D gene: NA
V gene: TRBV6-5
J gene: TRBJ1-1
clone size: NA

CDR3 DNA: TGTGCCAGCAGTGACAGGGGCACCGGGGAGCTGTTTTTT
CDR3 protein: CASSDRGTGELFF
D gene: NA
V gene: TRBV2
J gene: TRBJ2-2
clone size: many

CDR3 DNA: TGTGCCAGCAGCAAAGGAGAGACCCAGTACTTC
CDR3 protein: CASSKGETQYF
D gene: NA
V gene: TRBV2
J gene: TRBJ2-5
clone size: many

CDR3 DNA: TGTGCCACCAGTGACCCGGCCGCGGTATCCTACGAGCAGTACTTC
CDR3 protein: CATSDPAAVSYEQYF
D gene: NA
V gene: TRBV24-1
J gene: TRBJ2-7
clone size: few

CDR3 DNA: TGTGCCAGCAGTTCTGGACAGGGGCTCCGATGGAACACCATATATTTT
CDR3 protein: CASSSGQGLRWNTIYF
D gene: TRBD1
V gene: TRBV27
J gene: TRBJ1-3
clone size: NA

CDR3 DNA: TGTGCCAGCAGTCCCCTCGACAGGGACGAGCAGTTCTTC
CDR3 protein: CASSPLDRDEQFF
D gene: TRBD1
V gene: TRBV27
J gene: TRBJ2-1
clone size: NA

CDR3 DNA: TGTGCCAGCAGTCCCCCTAACCCACGGGGAAGCAATCAGCCCCAGCATTTT
CDR3 protein: CASSPPNPRGSNQPQHF
D gene: NA
V gene: TRBV6-2/TRBV6-3
J gene: TRBJ1-5
clone size: few

CDR3 DNA: TGTGCCAGCAGCACGGGACTAGCGGGAGTGGAGACCCAGTACTTC
CDR3 protein: CASSTGLAGVETQYF
D gene: TRBD2
V gene: TRBV9
J gene: TRBJ2-5
clone size: NA

CDR3 DNA: TGTGCCACTATTGGGACAGGGGCCTCTGGAAACACCATATATTTT
CDR3 protein: CATIGTGASGNTIYF
D gene: TRBD1
V gene: TRBV19
J gene: TRBJ1-3
clone size: NA

CDR3 DNA: TGTGCCAGCTCCAACGGGATAATCACAGATACGCAGTATTTT
CDR3 protein: CASSNGIITDTQYF
D gene: NA
V gene: TRBV28
J gene: TRBJ2-3
clone size: few

CDR3 DNA: TGTGCCAGCAGTGAGCTTGGACGCTATGGCTACACCTTC
CDR3 protein: CASSELGRYGYTF
D gene: NA
V gene: TRBV2
J gene: TRBJ1-2
clone size: NA

CDR3 DNA: TGTGCCAGCTCACCGGACAGGGCGCGCTCCTACGAGCAGTACTTC
CDR3 protein: CASSPDRARSYEQYF
D gene: TRBD1
V gene: TRBV28
J gene: TRBJ2-7
clone size: few

CDR3 DNA: TGTGCCAGACTAGCGGGAGGGCCTATGACCCAGTACTTC
CDR3 protein: CARLAGGPMTQYF
D gene: TRBD2
V gene: TRBV19
J gene: TRBJ2-5
clone size: few

CDR3 DNA: TGTGCCAGCAGTTCTCCAGGGGAAGCTTTCTTT
CDR3 protein: CASSSPGEAFF
D gene: NA
V gene: TRBV28
J gene: TRBJ1-1
clone size: many

CDR3 DNA: TGTGCCACGCGGACAGACTACACAGATACGCAGTATTTT
CDR3 protein: CATRTDYTDTQYF
D gene: NA
V gene: TRBV10-3
J gene: TRBJ2-3
clone size: NA

CDR3 DNA: TGTGCCAGCATCAAGGGCGGGAGGGCCGGAGATACGCAGTATTTT
CDR3 protein: CASIKGGRAGDTQYF
D gene: TRBD2
V gene: TRBV7-9
J gene: TRBJ2-3
clone size: NA